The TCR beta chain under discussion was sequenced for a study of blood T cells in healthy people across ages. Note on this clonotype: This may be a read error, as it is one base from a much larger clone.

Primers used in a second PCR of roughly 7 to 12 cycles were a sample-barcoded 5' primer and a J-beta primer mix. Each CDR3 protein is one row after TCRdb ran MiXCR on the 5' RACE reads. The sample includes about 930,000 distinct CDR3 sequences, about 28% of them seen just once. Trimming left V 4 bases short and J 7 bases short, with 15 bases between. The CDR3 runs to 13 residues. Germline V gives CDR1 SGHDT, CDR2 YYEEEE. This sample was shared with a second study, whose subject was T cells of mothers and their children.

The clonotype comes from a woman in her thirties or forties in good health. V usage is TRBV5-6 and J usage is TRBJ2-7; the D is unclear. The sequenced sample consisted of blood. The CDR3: CASSPTWAEEQYF. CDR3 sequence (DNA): TGTGCCAGCAGCCCGACCTGGGCAGAAGAGCAGTACTTC.